A selection of T cell receptor beta chains follows, all from one sample in a study of PD-L1 blockade in urothelial cancer. Sequencing used immunoSEQ multiplex PCR; TCRdb keeps in-frame clones, though not all of them. The sample lists around 86,000 clones; roughly 80% were seen once. Sequencing was performed on PBMCs, taken around atezolizumab (anti-PD-L1) treatment. These receptors all stem from a man between 35 and 55 years old with urothelial cancer. Each CDR3 is given without its conserved first and last residue. Fields, in order: CDR3 protein, J gene, V gene, D gene. A D gene is named only where the DNA matches it firmly.

CDR3: ASSRRGYGYT
J: TRBJ1-2
V: TRBV28
D: .

CDR3: ASILQVAGGPHEQF
J: TRBJ2-1
V: TRBV28
D: TRBD2

CDR3: ASSKSGSFTDTQY
J: TRBJ2-3
V: TRBV28
D: TRBD2

CDR3: AWQIQGGGT
J: TRBJ1-2
V: TRBV30
D: .

CDR3: ASSQDPGTANQPQH
J: TRBJ1-5
V: TRBV4-3
D: TRBD1

CDR3: AWREGRGNEQF
J: TRBJ2-1
V: TRBV30
D: TRBD2

CDR3: ASSLPGQGSYNEQF
J: TRBJ2-1
V: TRBV5-1
D: TRBD1

CDR3: AVLGGGWFSTEAF
J: TRBJ1-1
V: TRBV6-1
D: .

CDR3: ARQGARGYT
J: TRBJ1-2
V: TRBV2
D: TRBD1

CDR3: ASSPAAGRGIGELF
J: TRBJ2-2
V: TRBV18
D: .

CDR3: ASSFWTGNTDTQY
J: TRBJ2-3
V: TRBV7-9
D: TRBD1

CDR3: ASSRLFEAF
J: TRBJ1-1
V: TRBV19
D: .

CDR3: ASSPQTGTGPQH
J: TRBJ1-5
V: TRBV19
D: .

CDR3: ATRAAGLNEKLF
J: TRBJ1-4
V: TRBV27
D: .

CDR3: ASSSGLLQETQY
J: TRBJ2-5
V: TRBV7-7
D: TRBD2

CDR3: ASSALSEQY
J: TRBJ2-7
V: TRBV25-1
D: .

CDR3: SVASGSYNEQF
J: TRBJ2-1
V: TRBV29-1
D: .

CDR3: ASSSILVGQGAKGYT
J: TRBJ1-2
V: TRBV5-6
D: TRBD1

CDR3: ASSLQENTEAF
J: TRBJ1-1
V: TRBV7-8
D: .

CDR3: ASGGTHTEAF
J: TRBJ1-1
V: TRBV5-1
D: .

CDR3: ASRCFRDACMPGANVLT
J: TRBJ2-6
V: TRBV12-2
D: .

CDR3: ATSGQGASTEAF
J: TRBJ1-1
V: TRBV15
D: TRBD1

CDR3: ASSQTGTPQETQY
J: TRBJ2-5
V: TRBV7-3
D: TRBD1

CDR3: ASSYLPTSGTHEQY
J: TRBJ2-7
V: TRBV6-6
D: TRBD2

CDR3: ASSLGTGDRVFSGANVLT
J: TRBJ2-6
V: TRBV5-1
D: .

CDR3: ASSGHRGRGYT
J: TRBJ1-2
V: TRBV7-8
D: TRBD1

CDR3: ASSAGDREAETQY
J: TRBJ2-5
V: TRBV9
D: TRBD1

CDR3: ASSQEGGSLEEKLF
J: TRBJ1-4
V: TRBV4-3
D: .

CDR3: ASSSNGAGAYEQY
J: TRBJ2-7
V: TRBV6-5
D: TRBD2

CDR3: ASSQGGVAEQF
J: TRBJ2-1
V: TRBV4-2
D: .

CDR3: ASSPTSGSYNEQF
J: TRBJ2-1
V: TRBV11-3
D: .

CDR3: ASSSLLAGWTGELF
J: TRBJ2-2
V: TRBV27
D: .

CDR3: ASGARQGPETQY
J: TRBJ2-5
V: TRBV5-1
D: TRBD1

CDR3: SITLGQAHYEQY
J: TRBJ2-7
V: TRBV29-1
D: TRBD1

CDR3: ASSREGQGAF
J: TRBJ1-1
V: TRBV5-1
D: TRBD1

CDR3: ASSPRTSVGNEQF
J: TRBJ2-1
V: TRBV11-3
D: TRBD2

CDR3: ASSLDREAF
J: TRBJ1-1
V: TRBV5-1
D: TRBD1

CDR3: ASSLDSGKGNEQF
J: TRBJ2-1
V: TRBV7-3
D: TRBD2

CDR3: ASPPLNNEQF
J: TRBJ2-1
V: TRBV5-6
D: .

CDR3: ASSSLAGGSDTQY
J: TRBJ2-3
V: TRBV27
D: TRBD2

CDR3: SAEDSGTGS
J: TRBJ2-7
V: TRBV20-1
D: TRBD1

CDR3: ASSSYGSNQPQH
J: TRBJ1-5
V: TRBV19
D: .

CDR3: ASIGVAGNTIY
J: TRBJ1-3
V: TRBV25-1
D: .

CDR3: ASSSSGRDHEQY
J: TRBJ2-7
V: TRBV28
D: TRBD2

CDR3: ASSPWGTGFYGYT
J: TRBJ1-2
V: TRBV28
D: TRBD1

CDR3: ASSVVGQGVGNTIY
J: TRBJ1-3
V: TRBV9
D: .

CDR3: ADVEDRRNTEAF
J: TRBJ1-1
V: TRBV10-1
D: TRBD1

CDR3: ASSVEIFVSDTQY
J: TRBJ2-3
V: TRBV9
D: .

CDR3: ASSGVAGNQPQH
J: TRBJ1-5
V: TRBV2
D: .

CDR3: ASSLGPDYEQY
J: TRBJ2-7
V: TRBV7-2
D: .

CDR3: ASSRGQSPQETQY
J: TRBJ2-5
V: TRBV19
D: TRBD1

CDR3: ASSEARVGELF
J: TRBJ2-2
V: TRBV6-1
D: .

CDR3: ASSSFGGSGANVLT
J: TRBJ2-6
V: TRBV28
D: TRBD2

CDR3: ASSPGLVNTEAF
J: TRBJ1-1
V: TRBV6-6
D: .

CDR3: AWTSTGTGSEQY
J: TRBJ2-7
V: TRBV30
D: .

CDR3: ASSLGGGPDTQY
J: TRBJ2-3
V: TRBV5-1
D: .

CDR3: ASTRARGGKTPSYEQY
J: TRBJ2-7
V: TRBV23-1
D: .